These T cell receptor beta chains were read from a single sample in a study of graft-versus-host responses after intestinal transplantation. TCRdb keeps only in-frame clones here, not all; method: immunoSEQ multiplex PCR. This sample has tens of thousands of clones; 80% to 90% occur once, and the top ten carry 1.5% to 2%. The source was PBMCs, collected 26 days after transplant. The origin of the receptors is a human patient who received an intestinal transplant, so some T cells may come from the graft donor. CDR3s include the opening cysteine and the closing phenylalanine or tryptophan. Each record gives: clone size, J gene, V gene, D gene, CDR3 protein, CDR3 DNA. A D gene is named only where the DNA matches it firmly. Some rows mark clone size as missing; the rest say once, few, many or name a class of expanded clone.

clone_size: .
j_call: TRBJ2-5
v_call: TRBV7-7
d_call: TRBD1
cdr3_aa: CASSLAGGGQETQYF
cdr3_nt: TGTGCTAGCAGCTTAGCAGGGGGCGGACAAGAGACCCAGTACTTC

clone_size: .
j_call: TRBJ2-3
v_call: TRBV18
d_call: .
cdr3_aa: CASSPPTGGTVFTDTQYF
cdr3_nt: TGTGCCAGCTCACCACCAACGGGGGGGACAGTTTTCACAGATACGCAGTATTTT

clone_size: .
j_call: TRBJ2-2
v_call: TRBV29-1
d_call: TRBD2
cdr3_aa: CSVEASGDNTGELFF
cdr3_nt: TGCAGCGTTGAGGCTAGCGGGGACAACACCGGGGAGCTGTTTTTT

clone_size: .
j_call: TRBJ1-1
v_call: TRBV7-6
d_call: .
cdr3_aa: CASSPVGPGTEAFF
cdr3_nt: TGTGCCAGCAGCCCTGTTGGCCCTGGCACTGAAGCTTTCTTT

clone_size: .
j_call: TRBJ2-3
v_call: TRBV19
d_call: .
cdr3_aa: CASSISTGLRYTDTQYF
cdr3_nt: TGTGCCAGTAGTATATCGACAGGCCTTCGTTACACAGATACGCAGTATTTT

clone_size: .
j_call: TRBJ1-1
v_call: TRBV5-4
d_call: TRBD1
cdr3_aa: CASSLVTGGFTEAFF
cdr3_nt: TGTGCCAGCAGCTTGGTCACAGGGGGCTTCACTGAAGCTTTCTTT

clone_size: .
j_call: TRBJ1-5
v_call: TRBV6-5
d_call: .
cdr3_aa: CASGAGSNQPQHF
cdr3_nt: TGTGCCAGCGGGGCAGGGAGCAATCAGCCCCAGCATTTT

clone_size: .
j_call: TRBJ2-5
v_call: TRBV18
d_call: TRBD1
cdr3_aa: CASSPPMGQGETQYF
cdr3_nt: TGTGCCAGCTCACCACCGATGGGACAGGGGGAGACCCAGTACTTC

clone_size: .
j_call: TRBJ2-5
v_call: TRBV2
d_call: .
cdr3_aa: CASRSGRGETQYF
cdr3_nt: TGTGCCAGCAGGAGCGGAAGAGGAGAGACCCAGTACTTC

clone_size: few
j_call: TRBJ2-1
v_call: TRBV6-1
d_call: .
cdr3_aa: CASSEGGGSYNEQFF
cdr3_nt: TGTGCCAGCAGTGAAGGAGGCGGCTCCTACAATGAGCAGTTCTTC

clone_size: .
j_call: TRBJ1-1
v_call: TRBV5-1
d_call: TRBD1
cdr3_aa: CASSPTGGQTTEAFF
cdr3_nt: TGCGCCAGCAGCCCAACAGGGGGCCAAACCACTGAAGCTTTCTTT

clone_size: .
j_call: TRBJ1-1
v_call: TRBV5-6
d_call: TRBD1
cdr3_aa: CASSRQGSEAFF
cdr3_nt: TGTGCCAGCAGCCGACAGGGCTCTGAAGCTTTCTTT

clone_size: .
j_call: TRBJ2-7
v_call: TRBV6-1
d_call: TRBD2
cdr3_aa: CASSKISSGSSEQYF
cdr3_nt: TGTGCCAGCAGTAAGATCTCTAGCGGGAGTAGCGAGCAGTACTTC

clone_size: .
j_call: TRBJ2-3
v_call: TRBV19
d_call: .
cdr3_aa: CASPPPGTDTQYF
cdr3_nt: TGTGCCAGTCCCCCCCCTGGCACAGATACGCAGTATTTT

clone_size: few
j_call: TRBJ1-1
v_call: TRBV28
d_call: .
cdr3_aa: CASSLRELTEAFF
cdr3_nt: TGTGCCAGCAGTTTGAGGGAGCTCACTGAAGCTTTCTTT

clone_size: .
j_call: TRBJ1-1
v_call: TRBV27
d_call: .
cdr3_aa: CASPQGTEAFF
cdr3_nt: TGTGCCAGCCCACAGGGAACTGAAGCTTTCTTT

clone_size: .
j_call: TRBJ1-2
v_call: TRBV30
d_call: TRBD1
cdr3_aa: CAWSGGTGKSDYGYTF
cdr3_nt: TGTGCCTGGAGTGGCGGGACAGGAAAGTCGGACTATGGCTACACCTTC

clone_size: .
j_call: TRBJ1-1
v_call: TRBV6-6
d_call: TRBD1
cdr3_aa: CASSYSGTGGPEAFF
cdr3_nt: TGTGCCAGCAGCTACAGTGGGACAGGGGGACCTGAAGCTTTCTTT

clone_size: .
j_call: TRBJ2-5
v_call: TRBV28
d_call: TRBD1
cdr3_aa: CASSPQGAGETQYF
cdr3_nt: TGTGCCAGCAGTCCACAGGGGGCGGGAGAGACCCAGTACTTC

clone_size: few
j_call: TRBJ2-1
v_call: TRBV7-3
d_call: TRBD2
cdr3_aa: CASSALSGGANNEQFF
cdr3_nt: TGTGCCAGCAGCGCTCTTAGCGGGGGAGCTAACAATGAGCAGTTCTTC

clone_size: .
j_call: TRBJ2-5
v_call: TRBV28
d_call: TRBD1
cdr3_aa: CASSQLRGTVQETQYF
cdr3_nt: TGTGCCAGCAGTCAATTGAGAGGGACAGTCCAAGAGACCCAGTACTTC